Listed below are T cell receptor beta chains from one sample, sequenced in a study of regulatory T cells in long-lasting Graves disease. Each CDR3 protein is one row after TCRdb ran MiXCR on the multiplex PCR reads. Of some 450,000 distinct CDR3 sequences listed, around 20% are singletons. The specimen was peripheral blood mononuclear cells (PBMCs), collected when the disease was refractory, from a patient treated with antithyroid drugs. Receptor source: a female donor with Graves disease. Each CDR3 is given with its conserved first and last residue. The D gene is left open where the match is weak. Clone size is shown for a subset of rows, as once, few, many or a class of expanded clone.

CDR3: CASSLVTDVRAFF
DNA: TGTGCCAGCAGCTTAGTAACGGATGTCCGAGCTTTCTTT
size: few
V: TRBV11-2
D: NA
J: TRBJ1-1

CDR3: CASSFREQPQHF
DNA: TGTGCCAGCAGTTTCAGAGAACAGCCCCAGCATTTT
size: few
V: TRBV28
D: NA
J: TRBJ1-5

CDR3: CASSLVPGANYGYTF
DNA: TGTGCCAGCAGCTTGGTCCCGGGAGCTAACTATGGCTACACCTTC
size: NA
V: TRBV5-5
D: NA
J: TRBJ1-2

CDR3: CASSLVPPSGELFF
DNA: TGCGCCAGCAGCTTGGTTCCTCCTTCCGGGGAGCTGTTTTTT
size: NA
V: TRBV5-1
D: NA
J: TRBJ2-2

CDR3: CASSRGSARGLFF
DNA: TGTGCCAGCAGCCGCGGGTCCGCTCGCGGGCTGTTTTTT
size: few
V: TRBV7-9
D: NA
J: TRBJ2-2

CDR3: CASSFELAKNIQYF
DNA: TGTGCCAGCTCATTTGAGCTAGCCAAAAACATTCAGTACTTC
size: few
V: TRBV18
D: NA
J: TRBJ2-4

CDR3: CASNILVFPIPGPTEAFF
DNA: TGTGCCAGCAATATTCTCGTCTTTCCCATACCGGGCCCTACTGAAGCTTTCTTT
size: many
V: TRBV2
D: NA
J: TRBJ1-1

CDR3: CASSYEGQAAYEQYF
DNA: TGCGCCAGCAGCTACGAGGGACAGGCAGCCTACGAGCAGTACTTC
size: NA
V: TRBV5-1
D: TRBD1
J: TRBJ2-7

CDR3: CASKDRAEDTQYF
DNA: TGTGCCAGCAAGGACAGGGCCGAAGATACGCAGTATTTT
size: NA
V: TRBV7-3
D: TRBD1
J: TRBJ2-3

CDR3: CASRGGDEQYF
DNA: TGTGCCAGCAGGGGCGGGGACGAGCAGTACTTC
size: many
V: TRBV2
D: NA
J: TRBJ2-7

CDR3: CASKLDRATSTEAFF
DNA: TGTGCCAGTAAGTTGGACAGGGCAACGAGCACTGAAGCTTTCTTT
size: NA
V: TRBV19
D: TRBD1
J: TRBJ1-1

CDR3: CASSEKRQASSYEQYF
DNA: TGTGCCAGCAGCGAAAAGAGACAGGCCAGCTCCTACGAGCAGTACTTC
size: NA
V: TRBV7-3
D: NA
J: TRBJ2-7

CDR3: CSATGLGGETQYF
DNA: TGCAGTGCTACTGGACTGGGAGGAGAGACCCAGTACTTC
size: many
V: TRBV20-1
D: NA
J: TRBJ2-5

CDR3: CASRSGTSGRAGETQYF
DNA: TGCGCCAGCCGTTCCGGGACTAGCGGGAGGGCCGGAGAGACCCAGTACTTC
size: NA
V: TRBV5-1
D: TRBD2
J: TRBJ2-5

CDR3: CASSPKMLNTEAFF
DNA: TGTGCCAGCAGCCCCAAGATGCTTAACACTGAAGCTTTCTTT
size: few
V: TRBV3-1
D: NA
J: TRBJ1-1

CDR3: CAWSAVKGTPGYEQYF
DNA: TGTGCCTGGAGTGCCGTTAAGGGGACACCAGGCTACGAGCAGTACTTC
size: once
V: TRBV7-2
D: NA
J: TRBJ2-7

CDR3: CAWRDIPNTGELFF
DNA: TGTGCCTGGAGGGACATACCGAACACCGGGGAGCTGTTTTTT
size: NA
V: TRBV30
D: NA
J: TRBJ2-2

CDR3: CSARIFAGAVDEQFF
DNA: TGCAGTGCTAGGATTTTCGCGGGAGCGGTCGATGAGCAGTTCTTC
size: NA
V: TRBV20-1
D: TRBD2
J: TRBJ2-1

CDR3: CSARLTGGNTEAFF
DNA: TGCAGTGCTAGACTGACAGGAGGGAACACTGAAGCTTTCTTT
size: few
V: TRBV20-1
D: NA
J: TRBJ1-1

CDR3: CASSLWGSVRQETQYF
DNA: TGTGCCAGCAGTTTATGGGGTAGCGTAAGACAAGAGACCCAGTACTTC
size: many
V: TRBV27
D: NA
J: TRBJ2-5

CDR3: CASSYSAGRNQPQHF
DNA: TGTGCCAGCAGTTACTCTGCAGGGCGCAATCAGCCCCAGCATTTT
size: once
V: TRBV6-5
D: NA
J: TRBJ1-5

CDR3: CSATTDRGSSYNSPLHF
DNA: TGCAGTGCTACTACGGACAGGGGGAGCTCCTATAATTCACCCCTCCACTTT
size: few
V: TRBV20-1
D: TRBD1
J: TRBJ1-6

CDR3: CAISEGQGNQPQHF
DNA: TGTGCCATCAGTGAGGGACAGGGAAATCAGCCCCAGCATTTT
size: NA
V: TRBV10-3
D: TRBD1
J: TRBJ1-5

CDR3: CASSNPGQEAFF
DNA: TGTGCCAGCAGTAACCCCGGACAGGAAGCTTTCTTT
size: few
V: TRBV6-1
D: NA
J: TRBJ1-1

CDR3: CATLNRGMNTEAFF
DNA: TGTGCCACCCTGAACAGGGGAATGAACACTGAAGCTTTCTTT
size: NA
V: TRBV10-3
D: TRBD1
J: TRBJ1-1

CDR3: CASREGRAGVRGYEQYF
DNA: TGTGCCAGCCGGGAGGGGAGGGCAGGAGTCAGGGGTTACGAGCAGTACTTC
size: NA
V: TRBV6-1
D: TRBD2
J: TRBJ2-7

CDR3: CSASGAGGNTEAFF
DNA: TGCAGTGCTAGTGGGGCCGGTGGGAACACTGAAGCTTTCTTT
size: NA
V: TRBV20-1
D: NA
J: TRBJ1-1

CDR3: CAIRSDAAGVGKNIQYF
DNA: TGTGCCATCAGGTCGGACGCAGCGGGAGTCGGCAAAAACATTCAGTACTTC
size: NA
V: TRBV10-3
D: TRBD2
J: TRBJ2-4

CDR3: CASSPRRDTEAFF
DNA: TGTGCCAGCTCACCGAGAAGAGATACTGAAGCTTTCTTT
size: few
V: TRBV18
D: NA
J: TRBJ1-1

CDR3: CASSLTDRAYEQYF
DNA: TGTGCCAGCAGCTTAACGGACAGGGCCTACGAGCAGTACTTC
size: few
V: TRBV7-9
D: TRBD1
J: TRBJ2-7

CDR3: CASSYPTSGEETQYF
DNA: TGTGCCAGCAGTTACCCGACTAGCGGGGAAGAGACCCAGTACTTC
size: few
V: TRBV6-5
D: TRBD2
J: TRBJ2-5